These 14 T cell receptor beta chains were all obtained from the same sample, sequenced in a study of esophageal squamous cell carcinoma under preoperative chemotherapy. As to time point: after preoperative PTX-NDP chemotherapy. TCRdb re-called the PCR reads through MiXCR, storing one row per CDR3 protein. The top ten hold less than 35% of the sample, which has 9,000 to 13,000 distinct CDR3 sequences, around 63% seen once. The specimen was collected from a patient given preoperative chemotherapy. Receptors originate from a human donor with esophageal squamous cell carcinoma. The donor label of this sample is uncertain.

The rearrangement uses TRBV27 and TRBJ2-1, with 8 nucleotides matching TRBD1. CDR3 size: 15 residues. Germline loops: CDR1 MNHEY, CDR2 SMNVEV (reference sequence). The junction had 5 bases not matched to a gene; V was cut back by 5 bases and J by 2 bases. The CDR3 nucleotides read TGTGCCAGCAGTCCTTCGGGACAGGCCTACAATGAGCAGTTCTTC. This translates into CASSPSGQAYNEQFF.

This CDR3 reads CASSFTTDYEQYF. The DNA of the CDR3 is TGTGCCAGCAGTTTTACGACAGACTACGAGCAGTACTTC. The rearrangement links TRBV12-3 or TRBV12-4 to TRBJ2-5; TRBD1 might be the D (5 bases). The J call may be in error: the DNA end matches TRBJ2-7 better. This CDR3 region has 13 residues.

Ten or more counts support this clonotype. The chain couples TRBV4-1 to TRBJ2-3; 7 bases agree with TRBD2. Germline trimming cut 0 bases from V and 1 base from J; bases unmatched to any gene: 7. Germline V gene data show CDR1 as MGHRA and CDR2 as YSYEKL. The CDR3 consists of 17 residues. This CDR3 is CASSQDLERGRTDTQYF. CDR3 DNA sequence: TGCGCCAGCAGCCAAGATCTGGAGCGGGGACGCACAGATACGCAGTATTTT.

This clonotype appeared a single time. The V gene is TRBV7-2, the J gene TRBJ2-1, with D maybe TRBD1 (5 bases). The length of the CDR3 is 18 residues. V was shortened by 6 bases and J by 0 bases, with 21 bases between the two germline ends. The V gene's germline CDR1 is SGHTA and CDR2 FQGNSA. In nucleotides, the CDR3 is TGTGCCAGCAGGCTCAGGGTAACGGACATCCGCTCCTACAATGAGCAGTTCTTC. It translates to CASRLRVTDIRSYNEQFF.

V gene TRBV6-1 combines with J gene TRBJ2-3; 7 nucleotides align to TRBD2. Germline CDR1 reads MNHNS; CDR2 reads SASEGT. There are 17 residues in the CDR3. V gave up 7 bases and J gave up 12 bases; unmatched junction bases: 25. CDR3 region: CASIAGSGDLSTETQYF. The CDR3 DNA follows: TGTGCCAGCATCGCGGGGAGCGGGGACCTCAGCACAGAGACCCAGTATTTT.

Comment on this clonotype: At one end the junction does not follow the germline gene, possibly because of a read error. This chain links TRBV6-1 with TRBJ2-3; 7 positions match TRBD2. This CDR3 has 16 residues. Looked up from germline, CDR1 is MNHNS and CDR2 is SASEGT. The CDR3 DNA reads TGTGCCAGCAGTGAATTGGGGGGGAGCGCCACAAATACGCAGTATTTT. This encodes CASSELGGSATNTQYF.

This clonotype was recorded a few times. The chain employs TRBV7-2 and TRBJ2-3, with D maybe TRBD2 (6 bases). The CDR3 has 16 residues. V shed 5 bases and J shed 2 bases, with 17 bases lying between them. Germline-derived CDR1 and CDR2 are SGHTA and FQGNSA. In DNA, the CDR3 is TGTGCCAGCAGCAAATGGGGAGGTCCCGTCACAGATACGCAGTATTTT. It yields the protein CASSKWGGPVTDTQYF.

Concerning this clonotype itself: The junction shows a germline mismatch at one end, possibly a read error. This chain joins TRBV10-3 and TRBJ2-3; D possibly matches TRBD1 or TRBD2 (5 bases each). Per the germline V gene, CDR1 is ENHRY and CDR2 is SYGVKD. This CDR3 region has 14 residues. The CDR3 DNA reads as TGTGCGGTGAAGGGGAGCTTGAGCAAAGATACGCAGTACTTT. This sequence encodes CAVKGSLSKDTQYF.

This clonotype came up a few times. The chain recombines TRBV6-1 with TRBJ1-3, with no clear D. In germline, CDR1 is MNHNS, CDR2 SASEGT. V lost 6 bases to trimming and J lost 1 base, with 10 bases between them. CDR3 length: 14 residues. CDR3: CASSVARSGNTIYF. The CDR3 DNA reads as TGTGCCAGCAGCGTCGCCAGGTCTGGAAACACCATATATTTT.

This sequence joins TRBV10-3 and TRBJ2-3, with D tentatively TRBD1 (6 bases). The end of the DNA is better explained by TRBJ2-7, so the J call may be wrong. The CDR3 contains 14 residues. Germline CDR1 and CDR2: ENHRY and SYGVKD. CDR3: CAGRGGRGPETQYF. CDR3 DNA: TGTGCGGGGAGAGGGGGTCGAGGCCCAGAGACGCAGTACTTC.

By share, this clonotype ranks as medium-sized. A much larger clone is a single base away; this may be a read error. The chain is built from TRBV6-1 and TRBJ2-1; D tentatively reads TRBD1 or TRBD2 (7 bases each). The end of the DNA aligns better with TRBJ2-7, so the J call may be wrong. The CDR3 loop spans 19 amino acids. In germline, CDR1 is MNHNS, CDR2 SASEGT. The CDR3 coding sequence is TGTGCCAGCAGTGAAAGGGGACGAGCGGGACAGTTATTCCCCCCTGAGCAGTACTTC. As protein: CASSERGRAGQLFPPEQYF.

This rearrangement joins TRBV6-1 to TRBJ2-1; 8 nucleotides line up with TRBD2. Germline values: CDR1 MNHNS, CDR2 SASEGT. The length of the CDR3 is 13 residues. Trimming at V came to 6 bases and at J to 4 bases, leaving 2 bases not matched to a gene. CDR3 amino acids: CASRTSGYNEQFF. CDR3 DNA: TGTGCCAGCAGAACTAGCGGTTACAATGAGCAGTTCTTC.

Within the sample, this clonotype is medium-sized. The chain recombines TRBV6-1 with TRBJ2-2; D is unresolved. Trimming removed 8 bases from V and 0 bases from J, with 10 bases in between. The V gene's germline CDR1 is MNHNS and CDR2 SASEGT. The CDR3 loop spans 14 amino acids. The CDR3 is CASLFQANTGELFF. Written as DNA, the CDR3 is TGTGCCAGCCTATTTCAGGCGAACACCGGGGAGCTGTTTTTT.

V is TRBV6-1 and J is TRBJ2-1; TRBD1 agrees at 8 bases. The CDR3 runs 13 residues. The junction had 1 base not matched to a gene; V was cut back by 5 bases and J by 4 bases. Germline assignment: CDR1 MNHNS and CDR2 SASEGT. The CDR3 sequence: CASSQGAYNEQFF. The CDR3 nucleotides are TGTGCCAGCAGTCAGGGGGCGTACAATGAGCAGTTCTTC.